What follows are 5 T cell receptor beta chains derived from one specimen sequenced in a study of T-cell memory formation after mild COVID-19. One entry per CDR3 protein, called by TCRdb with MiXCR from the 5' RACE reads. The data hold roughly 150,000 distinct CDR3 sequences, with about an eighth observed a single time. What was sequenced was PBMCs or a T cell subset sorted from them (not recorded which). The receptor set was obtained from a man younger than 35 who had mild COVID-19 (a few samples of this study predate the infection). Cell type and time point are not known.

The chain recombines TRBV5-1 with TRBJ1-2; D possibly corresponds to TRBD1 (5 bases). Germline values: CDR1 SGHRS, CDR2 YFSETQ. V shed 2 bases and J shed 6 bases, with 8 bases lying between them. This CDR3 region has 12 residues. The CDR3 sequence is CASSLGADGYTF. The CDR3 DNA follows: TGCGCCAGCAGCTTAGGGGCGGATGGCTACACCTTC.

V is TRBV7-2 and J is TRBJ2-2; tentatively, D is TRBD1 or TRBD2 (5 bases each). Germline V gives CDR1 SGHTA, CDR2 FQGNSA. Trimming shortened V by 1 base and J by 6 bases, and 12 bases separated the two germline ends. The CDR3 length is 15 residues. The CDR3 sequence is CASSLVPGAAGELFF. DNA for the CDR3: TGTGCCAGCAGCTTAGTCCCCGGGGCCGCCGGGGAGCTGTTTTTT.

This clonotype was detected a few times. The chain is built from TRBV7-9 and TRBJ2-5, with unresolved D. With 1 base removed from V and 7 bases from J, the gap between germline ends came to 13 bases. The CDR3 runs 14 residues. CDR1 and CDR2 (germline): SEHNR, FQNEAQ (reference sequence). The CDR3: CASSLVADMGTQYF. DNA for the CDR3: TGTGCCAGCAGCTTAGTGGCAGATATGGGGACCCAGTACTTC.

The table lists this clonotype with a few counts. The V and J genes are TRBV7-2 and TRBJ2-5; unclear D gene. CDR1 SGHTA and CDR2 FQGNSA come from the germline V gene. The CDR3 has 10 residues. With 6 bases removed from V and 7 bases from J, the gap between germline ends came to 6 bases. CDR3 residues: CASSLVTQYF. CDR3 DNA sequence: TGTGCCAGCAGTTTGGTGACCCAGTACTTC.

This clonotype showed up just a few times. CDR3 bases: TGCGCCAGCAGCTGGCAGGGGACCGCGAATCAGCCCCAGCATTTT. It codes for CASSWQGTANQPQHF. This chain connects TRBV5-1 to TRBJ1-5, with TRBD1 as a possible D gene (6 bases). Germline CDR1 and CDR2: SGHRS and YFSETQ. V gave up 3 bases and J gave up 4 bases, with 14 bases separating them. The CDR3 sequence is 15 residues long.